A single TCR beta chain is shown here with its context. Which antigen it targets is not known. From the germline V gene, CDR1 is ENHRY and CDR2 is SYGVKD. Including cysteine and phenylalanine, the CDR3 has 12 amino acids. Only the protein is on record. The sequencing machine was an Illumina HiSeq 2000. The TCR beta cDNA libraries were made using 5'RACE template switching, a step that added both a universal primer site and unique molecular identifiers. Synthesis of cDNA was primed from the TCR beta constant segment and was followed by two consecutive PCR amplification steps. The authors' analysis ran thus. Reads were demultiplexed and grouped by UMI with MIGEC, and clonotypes were assembled and quantified with MiTCR. To exclude erroneous sequences, only TCR cDNA sequences supported by at least two reads were retained. The tcR package was used for downstream repertoire analysis, with clonotypes matched between fractions based on CDR3 nucleotide sequence plus V segment. VDJmatch was used to annotate antigen specificity against VDJdb, with one amino acid substitution in CDR3 allowed. The reads, reprocessed by TCRdb, yield one row per CDR3 protein sequence and no DNA. The V and J calls reflect TCRdb's pipeline rather than the authors' work. This sample's records show some 410,000 distinct CDR3 sequences. The ten largest make up less than 7.5% of the sample.

These data come from a study of T cells expressing NK-cell markers (dated by TCRdb to about 2020). With respect to the entire study: In sorted CD3+CD56+NKG2C+, CD3+CD56+NKG2C- and CD3+CD56-NKG2C+ T-cell subsets from roughly 8 donors, TCR beta-chain repertoires were profiled. Seven of the eight sequenced donors were HCMV-seropositive and one was HCMV-seronegative. The study sequenced eight donors, all healthy volunteers chosen at random: three men and five women. The libraries were sequenced on Illumina HiSeq 2000/2500, MiSeq or NextSeq, producing 2 x 150 bp reads.

HCMV serostatus was determined by detecting HCMV-specific IgG in serum with a commercial ELISA kit. Peripheral blood mononuclear cells were isolated from blood by Ficoll density gradient centrifugation. Beyond this particular receptor, the publication reports: For roughly 6 donors, the dominant CD3+CD56+NKG2C+ clonotypes were among the top 10 CD8+ clonotypes and accounted for roughly 1.0-8% of CD8+ T cells. Those dominant clonotypes were again the most abundant among CD3+CD56-NKG2C+ cells in a few donors, at about 28.3-65%. Whether the expanded NKG2C-expressing T cell clones were specific for HCMV antigens remained unclear.

Specimen: blood T cells: a sorted CD56 or NKG2C T cell subset, CD4+ or CD8+ T cells, or bulk PBMC T cells (not recorded which). The receptor was derived from a woman aged 18-70 years in good health. Rearrangement joined TRBV10-3 to TRBJ2-5. This receptor has the CDR3 CAISEGLRAQYF.